The 30 T cell receptor beta chains presented below share a single source sample, sequenced in a study of T cells after yellow fever vaccination. TCRdb re-called the 5' RACE reads with MiXCR, one entry per CDR3 protein. The repertoire includes tens of thousands of distinct CDR3 sequences, under 12% of them detected once, and around 12% sits in the top ten. This specimen was PBMCs, either bulk or a sorted T-cell subset (CD4+, CD8+, memory, or dextramer-sorted; not recorded which), taken less than 16 days after the first yellow fever vaccination. These receptors originate from a man between 18 and 29 years old who received the YFV17D yellow fever vaccine.

This clonotype was found many times. The chain employs TRBV18 and TRBJ2-3, with 10 nucleotides matching TRBD2. The V and J ends lost 3 bases and 4 bases, in that order; junction bases with no gene match: 7. The CDR3 is 16 amino acids. Germline-derived CDR1 and CDR2 are KGHSH and LQKENI. The DNA for the CDR3 is TGTGCCAGCTCACCGACAAGCGGGGGGGCTGCAGATACGCAGTATTTT. Encoded protein: CASSPTSGGAADTQYF. The variable domain in full, with the rest retrieved from reference TRBV18 and TRBJ2-3, is NAGVMQNPRHLVRRRGQEARLRCSPMKGHSHVYWYRQLPEEGLKFMVYLQKENIIDESGMPKERFSAEFPKEGPSILRIQQVVRGDSAAYFCASSPTSGGAADTQYFGPGTRLTVL.

Many counts were recorded for this clonotype. The gene calls are TRBV20-1 and TRBJ2-7; D is undetermined. CDR1 DFQATT and CDR2 SNEGSKA come from the germline V gene (reference sequence). With 6 bases removed from V and 10 bases from J, the gap between germline ends came to 13 bases. The CDR3 runs to 10 residues. The CDR3 coding sequence is TGCAGTGCGGCGGACGTCGGACAGTACTTC. Its translation is CSAADVGQYF.

In this sample, this clonotype turned up many times. The CDR3 DNA is TGTGCCAGCAGGCCCGGGACAGGGGGCAATCAGCCCCAGCATTTT. Its translation is CASRPGTGGNQPQHF. The genes are TRBV12-3 or TRBV12-4 and TRBJ1-5, with 10 bases aligning to TRBD1. V was clipped by 6 bases and J by 2 bases; unmatched bases: 4. The CDR3 is made up of 15 amino acids.

This clonotype has a count of ten or more. This chain links TRBV2 with TRBJ2-2, with D maybe TRBD1 (6 bases). CDR3 length: 15 amino acids. Germline V gives CDR1 SNHLY, CDR2 FYNNEI. Deletions cut 7 bases from V and 7 bases from J, with 19 bases between. CDR3 DNA: TGTGCCAGCATGCTACTACGGACAGTTAGCGGGGAGCTGTTTTTT. It encodes CASMLLRTVSGELFF.

Ten or more counts support this clonotype. CDR3 residues: CSVERGGTEAFF. In DNA form, the CDR3 reads TGCAGCGTTGAGAGGGGGGGCACTGAAGCTTTCTTT. The gene calls are TRBV29-1 and TRBJ1-1; TRBD1 is a possible D gene (6 bases). CDR3 length: 12 residues. The V end lost 3 bases, the J end lost 4 bases, and 9 bases lay between the germline ends. Per the germline V gene, CDR1 is SQVTM and CDR2 is ANQGSEA.

In regard to this clonotype: One end of the junction varies from germline; a read error may be responsible. The CDR3 loop is CCARDPLGQGTGANVLTF. The CDR3 coding sequence is TGCTGTGCTAGAGATCCTTTGGGACAGGGAACAGGGGCCAACGTCCTGACTTTC. The V and J genes are TRBV20-1 and TRBJ2-6, with TRBD1 matching 9 bases. The CDR3 length is 18 residues. Looked up from germline, CDR1 is DFQATT and CDR2 is SNEGSKA (reference sequence).

This clonotype showed up many times. The chain couples TRBV19 to TRBJ1-6, with TRBD1 identical over 7 bases. CDR3 length equals 13 residues. The V gene end was trimmed by 6 bases and the J gene end by 9 bases; junction bases not matched to a gene: 5. Germline V gene data show CDR1 as LNHDA and CDR2 as SQIVND (reference sequence). Here the CDR3 DNA reads TGTGCCAGTAGGCCAGGGGGAGTTTCACCCCTCCACTTT. It specifies CASRPGGVSPLHF.

This clonotype was observed many times. The chain joins TRBV6-5 to TRBJ2-2; 7 bases are shared with TRBD2. CDR1 MNHEY and CDR2 SVGAGI come from the germline V gene. With V trimmed by 6 bases and J by 0 bases, 4 bases remained unmatched. The CDR3 length is 15 residues. The CDR3 DNA reads TGTGCCAGCAGCCCCGCGGGGGCGAACACCGGGGAGCTGTTTTTT. It translates to CASSPAGANTGELFF.

This clonotype was seen ten or more times. The V gene is TRBV29-1, the J gene TRBJ2-2, with 9 bases matching TRBD1. Germline assignment: CDR1 SQVTM and CDR2 ANQGSEA. Unmatched junction bases numbered 10, after V lost 4 bases and J lost 4 bases. The CDR3 spans 16 residues. The CDR3 DNA reads TGCAGCGTTGGTCCCCCGGGACAGGGATCCACCGGGGAGCTGTTTTTT. Translating it yields CSVGPPGQGSTGELFF.

Only one count was recorded for this clonotype. A much larger clonotype is one base distant, so this may be a read error. The chain combines TRBV18 with TRBJ2-5; D call uncertain. The V end lost 3 bases, the J end lost 2 bases, and 10 bases lay between the germline ends. Germline V gene data show CDR1 as KGHSH and CDR2 as LQKENI. The CDR3 has 14 residues. Written as DNA, the CDR3 is TGTGCCAGCTCACCCTCCGGGCCACAAGAGACCCAGTACTTC. Residues: CASSPSGPQETQYF.

This clonotype showed up many times. This rearrangement joins TRBV7-2 to TRBJ2-1, with 9 nucleotides matching TRBD2. The CDR3 runs 16 residues. CDR1 is SGHTA, CDR2 FQGNSA, per germline. Losses at the gene ends were 1 base for V and 2 bases for J; bases not matched to a gene: 3. The CDR3 DNA follows: TGTGCCAGCAGCTTAGTAGCGGGGGTCACCTACAATGAGCAGTTCTTC. Its translation: CASSLVAGVTYNEQFF.

This clonotype was seen at least ten times. The V call is TRBV15, the J call TRBJ1-4; no firm D call. In germline, CDR1 is LNHNV, CDR2 YYDKDF (reference sequence). This CDR3 is 16 amino acids long. V lost 0 bases to trimming and J lost 7 bases, with 15 bases between them. CDR3 amino acids: CATSRDLTRLGEKLFF. The CDR3 coding sequence is TGTGCCACCAGCAGAGACCTGACCCGCCTTGGTGAAAAACTGTTTTTT.

Comment on this clonotype: Sequence at one end of the junction differs from germline and may be a read error. The chain combines TRBV5-4 with TRBJ2-2, with D perhaps assigned TRBD1 or TRBD2 (5 bases each). Germline loops: CDR1 SGHNT, CDR2 YYREEE (reference sequence). There are 16 residues in the CDR3. The CDR3 spells CDSSRRGGGHTGELFF. For the CDR3, the DNA is TGTGACAGCAGCCGAAGAGGTGGGGGACACACCGGGGAGCTGTTTTTT.

This clonotype was detected many times. The chain couples TRBV4-2 to TRBJ2-7; tentative D call: TRBD1 (6 bases). The CDR3 has 16 amino acids. Trimming removed 0 bases from V and 0 bases from J, with 12 bases in between. From germline, CDR1 is LGHNA and CDR2 YNFKEQ. Here the CDR3 DNA reads TGTGCCAGCAGCCAAGATATCAGGGGATCCTCCTACGAGCAGTACTTC. The encoded protein is CASSQDIRGSSYEQYF.

This clonotype was found many times. The J gene is TRBJ1-1, the V gene TRBV7-9, with D possibly matching TRBD1 (5 bases). CDR3 length: 15 amino acids. CDR1 is SEHNR and CDR2 is FQNEAQ in the germline V gene (reference sequence). V was shortened by 5 bases and J by 1 base, with 14 bases between the two germline ends. Here the CDR3 DNA reads TGTGCCAGCAGCCGGACACGCTTCCAGAACACTGAAGCTTTCTTT. Encoded protein: CASSRTRFQNTEAFF.

This clonotype appeared many times. V gene TRBV12-3 or TRBV12-4 combines with J gene TRBJ1-1; perhaps TRBD1 as D (5 bases). Deletions cut 5 bases from V and 4 bases from J, with 14 bases between. CDR3 length equals 14 residues. The CDR3 nucleotides are TGTGCCAGCAGTCGGGGACCGGGTAGCACTGAAGCTTTCTTT. This translates into CASSRGPGSTEAFF.

Many counts were recorded for this clonotype. The chain combines TRBV5-4 with TRBJ2-5; D remains ambiguous. Trimming stripped 0 bases from V and 5 bases from J, with 11 bases between. This CDR3 has 14 residues. Germline V lookup: CDR1 SGHNT, CDR2 YYREEE (reference sequence). CDR3: CASSLAAGGETQYF. As DNA, the CDR3 is TGTGCCAGCAGCTTGGCCGCCGGTGGCGAGACCCAGTACTTC.

To note about this clonotype: Just one base apart from a much larger clone, this may be a read error. The chain uses TRBV28 and TRBJ2-6; no clear D. The CDR3 is 15 amino acids. The germline V gene encodes CDR1 MDHEN and CDR2 SYDVKM. CDR3 amino acids: CASNTASSWANVLTF. DNA for the CDR3: TGTGCCAGCAATACCGCGTCCTCTTGGGCCAACGTCCTGACTTTC. Together with reference TRBV28 and TRBJ2-6, the CDR3 gives the full variable domain: DVKVTQSSRYLVKRTGEKVFLECVQDMDHENMFWYRQDPGLGLRLIYFSYDVKMKEKGDIPEGYSVSREKKERFSLILESASTNQTSMYLCASNTASSWANVLTFGAGSRLTVL.

This clonotype has a count of ten or more. The V call is TRBV19, the J call TRBJ1-3, with a weak D call TRBD1 (5 bases). The CDR3 has 16 residues. From germline, CDR1 is LNHDA and CDR2 SQIVND (reference sequence). Trimming stripped 7 bases from V and 0 bases from J, with 16 bases between. The CDR3 region has the DNA TGTGCCAGTACTACCTTCAACAGGAACTCTGGAAACACCATATATTTT. It yields the protein CASTTFNRNSGNTIYF.

As concerns this clonotype: A much larger clone lies a single base off, so this may be a read error. This chain connects TRBV3-1 to TRBJ1-2; D is unresolved. The CDR3 loop spans 12 amino acids. The germline V gene encodes CDR1 LGHDT and CDR2 YNNKEL (reference sequence). Trimming took 1 base from V and 7 from J, leaving 7 bases between them. The CDR3 loop reads CASSQALGGYTF. The DNA for the CDR3 is TGTGCCAGCAGCCAAGCTCTGGGTGGCTACACCTTC.

This clonotype was seen many times. V is TRBV10-2 and J is TRBJ2-7, with D perhaps matching TRBD2 (5 bases). Trimming took 2 bases from V and 2 from J, leaving 10 bases between them. The CDR3 is 14 residues long. Germline CDR1 reads WSHSY; CDR2 reads SAAADI. This CDR3 is CASSEEEVAYEQYF. CDR3 DNA: TGCGCCAGCAGTGAGGAGGAGGTAGCCTACGAGCAGTACTTC.

Note on this clonotype: A much larger clonotype is one base distant, so this may be a read error. The rearrangement links TRBV11-2 to TRBJ1-5, with no clear D. The CDR3 runs 15 residues. Per germline, CDR1 SGHAT and CDR2 FQNNGV. Trimming cost V 5 bases and J 8 bases, with 19 bases left between them. Written as DNA, the CDR3 is TGTGCCAGCAGCCCACCCCGAGAGGTCGGGAAGCCCCAGCATTTT. This sequence encodes CASSPPREVGKPQHF.

This clonotype was seen ten or more times. V gene TRBV10-3 combines with J gene TRBJ2-1; maybe TRBD1 (6 bases). Trimming stripped 6 bases from V and 5 bases from J, with 11 bases between. This CDR3 is built from 13 residues. The germline gives CDR1 ENHRY, CDR2 SYGVKD. This CDR3 is CAIRSDSNNEQFF. The CDR3 DNA follows: TGTGCCATCAGGTCGGACAGTAACAATGAGCAGTTCTTC.

With regard to this clonotype: This could be a read error, since a much larger clone is one nucleotide away. V usage is TRBV5-1 and J usage is TRBJ2-3; unclear D gene. This CDR3 has 14 amino acids. Germline V gives CDR1 SGHRS, CDR2 YFSETQ. The CDR3 loop reads CSSSFTHSTDTQYF. The CDR3 nucleotides are TGCTCCAGCAGCTTCACCCACAGCACAGATACGCAGTATTTT.

Regarding this clonotype: A much more abundant neighbour one base away suggests this may be a read error. The J gene is TRBJ2-4, the V gene TRBV19; TRBD1 aligns across 9 bases. CDR1 is LNHDA, CDR2 SQIVND, per germline (reference sequence). This CDR3 has 14 residues. The junction had 8 bases not matched to a gene; V was cut back by 4 bases and J by 10 bases. CDR3 bases: TGTGCCAGTAGTAACCTACAGGGGGCTTTTATTCAGTACTTC. Its translation is CASSNLQGAFIQYF.

This clonotype has a count of ten or more. The CDR3 bases are TGCGCCAGCAGCCAGGGAGGGGGTGGCACTGAAGCTTTCTTT. Residues: CASSQGGGGTEAFF. V usage is TRBV4-1 and J usage is TRBJ1-1, with D possibly being TRBD1 (6 bases). Trimming removed 3 bases from V and 4 bases from J, with 12 bases in between. The CDR3 loop spans 14 amino acids. Germline V gene data show CDR1 as MGHRA and CDR2 as YSYEKL.

A remark on this clonotype: This may be a read error, as it is one base from a much larger clone. This chain joins TRBV10-3 and TRBJ2-3; tentative D call: TRBD1 (6 bases). V gave up 3 bases and J gave up 4 bases, with 23 bases separating them. The germline CDR1 and CDR2 sequences are ENHRY and SYGVKD. The CDR3 has 18 amino acids. The CDR3 region has the DNA TGTGCCATCAGTGACAGAATGGACAGCTTCCGGTCCCCAGATACGCAGTATTTT. Its translation: CAISDRMDSFRSPDTQYF.

This clonotype was counted ten times or more. The chain links TRBV7-6 to TRBJ2-5, with D maybe TRBD1 (7 bases). V lost 7 bases and J 5 bases, leaving 17 bases between the germline ends. The germline V gene encodes CDR1 SGHVS and CDR2 FNYEAQ. This CDR3 is 14 amino acids long. CDR3 in DNA: TGTGCCAGCACCCCCTGGGCAGGGGGGGAGACCCAGTACTTC. Amino acid sequence: CASTPWAGGETQYF.

This clonotype came up many times. This sequence joins TRBV5-1 and TRBJ2-3; 8 positions match TRBD1. The CDR3 is made up of 17 amino acids. In germline, CDR1 is SGHRS, CDR2 YFSETQ. The J segment lost 0 bases and the V segment lost 1 base, leaving 7 bases of the junction unmatched. CDR3 sequence: CASSLITGGFSTDTQYF. CDR3 sequence (DNA): TGCGCCAGCAGCTTGATAACAGGGGGATTTAGCACAGATACGCAGTATTTT.

This clonotype was observed at least ten times. This chain uses TRBV27 with TRBJ1-5; D is ambiguous. Looked up from germline, CDR1 is MNHEY and CDR2 is SMNVEV (reference sequence). The CDR3 runs to 16 residues. Trimming took 7 bases from V and 0 from J, leaving 16 bases between them. The CDR3 DNA reads TGTGCCAGCACCGCCGGAGAAACTCATAGCAATCAGCCCCAGCATTTT. This codes for CASTAGETHSNQPQHF.